These 26 T cell receptor beta chains were all obtained from the same sample, sequenced in a study of shared clonotypes between healthy human individuals (dated by TCRdb to the early 2020s). Library preparation employed the immunoSEQ multiplex PCR assay. Entries here come from immuneACCESS through TCRdb and include only in-frame sequences with V and J called. Some clones fail to appear in such tables; in the studies checked, an unresolved V gene covers under half of the shortfall, and the cause of the remainder is unknown. This sample holds 740,000 or so clones; around 78% were observed only once. Around 2% of the sample is in the top ten clones. Sequences were obtained from memory CD4+ T cells sorted from blood. The label giving this sample's cell subset or site can be read as: CD45RA-negative fraction. These receptors were taken from a woman in her thirties in good health.

As for this clone: Other nucleotide sequences from this sample produce the same CDR3. The J gene is TRBJ2-5, the V gene TRBV20-1, with TRBD1 matching 8 bases. This CDR3 is built from 11 residues. The germline V gene has CDR1 DFQATT and CDR2 SNEGSKA (reference sequence). CDR3 in DNA: TGCAGCCCGGACAGGGAAGAGACCCAGTACTTC. Its translation: CSPDREETQYF.

The rearrangement links TRBV12-1 to TRBJ2-3; the table's TRBD1 call for D was not verified on the DNA. TRBV12-1 is described as a pseudogene. The CDR3 covers 11 residues. CDR3 loop: CASSFGQKQYF. CDR3 in DNA: TGTGCCAGCAGCTTTGGACAGAAACAGTATTTT.

This sequence joins TRBV11-2 and TRBJ1-5; D gene uncertain. The germline V gene has CDR1 SGHAT and CDR2 FQNNGV. With 5 bases removed from V and 3 bases from J, the gap between germline ends came to 17 bases. The CDR3 runs to 16 residues. CDR3 protein: CASSEKGREPNQPQHF. In DNA form, the CDR3 reads TGTGCCAGCAGCGAGAAAGGGCGGGAACCCAATCAGCCCCAGCATTTT.

This clone has only one observation. The J gene is TRBJ2-7, the V gene TRBV5-1; no clear D gene. V gave up 1 base and J gave up 5 bases, with 16 bases separating them. CDR1 SGHRS and CDR2 YFSETQ come from the germline V gene. The CDR3 sequence is 15 residues long. The CDR3 DNA follows: TGCGCCAGCAGCTTGATGGGTGGGTCCTCGGACGAGCAGTACTTC. As protein: CASSLMGGSSDEQYF.

This clone appeared a few times. The J gene is TRBJ2-2, the V gene TRBV7-6; 7 bases fit TRBD2. CDR1 and CDR2 from the germline V gene are SGHVS and FNYEAQ. The V gene end was trimmed by 2 bases and the J gene end by 1 base; junction bases not matched to a gene: 4. The CDR3 runs 16 residues. CDR3 sequence reads: CASSLSTSENTGELFF. As DNA, the CDR3 is TGTGCCAGCAGCTTATCAACTAGCGAGAACACCGGGGAGCTGTTTTTT.

J is TRBJ1-5 and V is TRBV19; 9 bases align to TRBD1. Trimming at V came to 9 bases and at J to 9 bases, leaving 6 bases not matched to a gene. The CDR3 runs 12 residues. Germline lookup yields CDR1 LNHDA and CDR2 SQIVND (reference sequence). The DNA of the CDR3 is TGTGCCAGCGGGGACAGGGAAGTGCCCCAGCATTTT. It codes for CASGDREVPQHF. Variable domain in full (rest from reference TRBV19 and TRBJ1-5): DGGITQSPKYLFRKEGQNVTLSCEQNLNHDAMYWYRQDPGQGLRLIYYSQIVNDFQKGDIAEGYSVSREKKESFPLTVTSAQKNPTAFYLCASGDREVPQHFGDGTRLSIL.

The rearrangement uses TRBV28 and TRBJ2-1; perhaps TRBD2 as D (5 bases). Germline CDR1 is MDHEN and CDR2 is SYDVKM. The CDR3 has 13 amino acids. V was clipped by 2 bases and J by 12 bases, with 14 bases between them. This CDR3 is CASSLKPSAGQFF. In DNA, the CDR3 is TGTGCCAGCAGTTTAAAACCCTCGGCGGGGCAGTTCTTC.

The V call is TRBV30, the J call TRBJ1-4; no clear D gene. V was cut by 0 bases and J by 4 bases, with 9 bases left in between. Germline V CDR1 and CDR2: GTSNPN, SVGIG (reference sequence). There are 14 residues in the CDR3. This CDR3 reads CAWSVGSHNEKLFF. The CDR3 coding sequence is TGTGCCTGGAGTGTAGGGTCCCATAATGAAAAACTGTTTTTT.

This clone was seen more than once but under ten times. The chain carries TRBV5-1 and TRBJ1-1, with D possibly TRBD1 on 6 matching bases. This CDR3 comprises 14 residues. The germline V and J ends were trimmed by 4 bases and 1 base, with 11 bases remaining between them. Looked up from germline, CDR1 is SGHRS and CDR2 is YFSETQ. CDR3: CASSGGARNTEAFF. The DNA for the CDR3 is TGCGCCAGCAGCGGGGGGGCAAGGAACACTGAAGCTTTCTTT.

The chain couples TRBV29-1 to TRBJ2-5, with 9 bases lining up with TRBD1. Germline-derived CDR1 and CDR2 are SQVTM and ANQGSEA. Trimming took 5 bases from V and 4 from J; bases not matched to a gene: 11. The length of the CDR3 is 15 residues. CDR3 nucleotides: TGCAGCGTTTTAAGACAGGGGGATGGTGGAGAGACCCAGTACTTC. It is translated as CSVLRQGDGGETQYF.

The V gene is TRBV27, the J gene TRBJ1-2; 9 bases are shared with TRBD1. The V segment lost 6 bases and the J segment 8 bases; nucleotides outside the gene matches: 10. The CDR3 runs 14 residues. The V gene's germline CDR1 is MNHEY and CDR2 SMNVEV (reference sequence). The CDR3 protein is CASRTPGQGGGYTF. The CDR3 nucleotides are TGTGCCAGCAGAACACCGGGACAGGGAGGGGGCTACACCTTC.

The chain joins TRBV11-1 to TRBJ1-2; no firm D call. Germline V gene lookup returns CDR1 SGHAT and CDR2 FQDESV (reference sequence). V lost 1 base and J 3 bases, leaving 15 bases between the germline ends. The CDR3 consists of 16 residues. This CDR3 reads CASSLEPGDAYYGYTF. CDR3 nucleotide sequence: TGTGCCAGCAGCTTAGAGCCCGGCGACGCCTACTATGGCTACACCTTC. Looking up the rest from reference TRBV11-1 and TRBJ1-2 gives the full variable domain: EAEVAQSPRYKITEKSQAVAFWCDPISGHATLYWYRQILGQGPELLVQFQDESVVDDSQLPKDRFSAERLKGVDSTLKIQPAELGDSAMYLCASSLEPGDAYYGYTFGSGTRLTVV.

This clone was counted only a few times. The chain couples TRBV27 to TRBJ2-1; D is ambiguous. Germline assignment: CDR1 MNHEY and CDR2 SMNVEV (reference sequence). V lost 6 bases and J 4 bases, leaving 7 bases between the germline ends. The CDR3 extends over 12 amino acids. CDR3 sequence: CASRTPYNEQFF. For the CDR3, the DNA is TGTGCCAGCAGAACCCCATACAATGAGCAGTTCTTC.

The chain carries TRBV6-1 and TRBJ2-1; 11 nucleotides line up with TRBD2. This CDR3 comprises 15 residues. J lost 10 bases, V lost 2 bases, and 7 bases had no gene match. Per the germline V gene, CDR1 is MNHNS and CDR2 is SASEGT. CDR3 amino acids: CASSEPASGRREQFF. The CDR3 DNA is TGTGCCAGCAGTGAACCGGCTAGCGGGAGGAGGGAGCAGTTCTTC.

The chain joins TRBV9 to TRBJ2-3; D is uncertain. V was clipped by 0 bases and J by 6 bases, with 11 bases between them. CDR3 length: 14 residues. The V gene's germline CDR1 is SGDLS and CDR2 YYNGEE. The CDR3 DNA follows: TGTGCCAGCAGCGTAGGTCCTCCCCCCGATACGCAGTATTTT. Its translation: CASSVGPPPDTQYF.

CDR3 region: CAWREGTSSRTDTQYF. CDR3 in DNA: TGTGCCTGGAGGGAAGGGACTAGCAGTCGCACAGATACGCAGTATTTT. V is TRBV30 and J is TRBJ2-3; the match to TRBD2 covers 9 bases. Germline V gives CDR1 GTSNPN, CDR2 SVGIG (reference sequence). This CDR3 has 16 residues. With V trimmed by 3 bases and J by 1 base, 8 bases remained unmatched.

The chain uses TRBV29-1 and TRBJ1-3; 9 bases map to TRBD1. With V trimmed by 5 bases and J by 4 bases, 6 bases remained unmatched. Germline lookup yields CDR1 SQVTM and CDR2 ANQGSEA. This CDR3 region has 14 residues. Written as DNA, the CDR3 is TGCAGCGTTCAACAGGGGGCGCAAGGAAACACCATATATTTT. This codes for CSVQQGAQGNTIYF.

The V and J genes are TRBV30 and TRBJ1-1; the D is unclear. Germline-derived CDR1 and CDR2 are GTSNPN and SVGIG (reference sequence). V was clipped by 3 bases and J by 1 base, with 9 bases between them. The CDR3 extends over 13 amino acids. In nucleotides, the CDR3 is TGTGCCTGGAGCCGGGCCCCGAACACTGAAGCTTTCTTT. Translation gives CAWSRAPNTEAFF. The variable domain in full, with the rest retrieved from reference TRBV30 and TRBJ1-1, is SQTIHQWPATLVQPVGSPLSLECTVEGTSNPNLYWYRQAAGRGLQLLFYSVGIGQISSEVPQNLSASRPQDRQFILSSKKLLLSDSGFYLCAWSRAPNTEAFFGQGTRLTVV.

This clone was recorded many times. This chain links TRBV28 with TRBJ2-3; D is perhaps TRBD1 (6 bases). V lost 7 bases and J lost 3, with 20 bases in between. The V gene's germline CDR1 is MDHEN and CDR2 SYDVKM. The CDR3 covers 16 residues. This CDR3 reads CASKGRDIRITDTQYF. The CDR3 DNA reads as TGTGCCAGCAAGGGCCGGGACATCAGAATTACAGATACGCAGTATTTT.

CDR3 residues: CAGSRDTRHEQFF. The DNA of the CDR3 is TGTGCCGGCTCCCGGGACACCCGCCATGAGCAGTTCTTC. V and J are TRBV2 and TRBJ2-1; TRBD1 might be the D (6 bases). V gave up 11 bases and J gave up 8 bases, with 19 bases separating them. This CDR3 is 13 amino acids long. Germline CDR1 reads SNHLY; CDR2 reads FYNNEI.

This rearrangement joins TRBV4-1 to TRBJ1-5; possible D gene TRBD1, 5 bases. Germline values: CDR1 MGHRA, CDR2 YSYEKL. The V and J ends lost 1 base and 3 bases respectively, with 13 bases between them. This CDR3 has 16 amino acids. CDR3 amino acids: CASSQVRRGDNQPQHF. The CDR3 coding sequence is TGCGCCAGCAGCCAAGTACGAAGGGGCGACAATCAGCCCCAGCATTTT.

V and J are TRBV11-2 and TRBJ1-1, with unresolved D. Trimming took off 2 bases at V and 4 bases at J, with 11 bases between the two ends. The germline V gene has CDR1 SGHAT and CDR2 FQNNGV. The CDR3 sequence is 14 residues long. The CDR3 bases are TGTGCCAGCAGCTTATCCGGGGTGAGCACTGAAGCTTTCTTT. Its translation is CASSLSGVSTEAFF.

The V gene is TRBV14, the J gene TRBJ2-1; D not certain. CDR3 size: 12 residues. V lost 3 bases and J lost 6, with 6 bases in between. CDR1 and CDR2 (germline): SGHDN, FVKESK. In nucleotides, the CDR3 is TGTGCCAGCAGCCAGATAGCCAATGAGCAGTTCTTC. This translates into CASSQIANEQFF.

The rearrangement joins TRBV7-3 to TRBJ2-6; D tentatively fits TRBD1 or TRBD2 (5 bases each). V was clipped by 5 bases and J by 2 bases, with 7 bases between them. Germline V gene lookup returns CDR1 SGHTA and CDR2 FQGTGA. The CDR3 length is 14 residues. The DNA of the CDR3 is TGTGCCAGCAGCGGGACGACTGGGGCCAACGTCCTGACTTTC. It is translated as CASSGTTGANVLTF.

The V gene is TRBV19, the J gene TRBJ2-2, with a weak D call TRBD2 (6 bases). V dropped 5 bases and J dropped 1 base, with 14 bases sitting between them. This CDR3 comprises 16 residues. Germline V gives CDR1 LNHDA, CDR2 SQIVND (reference sequence). The CDR3 DNA sequence: TGTGCCAGTAGTCCGACGGCGGGAAGGAACACCGGGGAGCTGTTTTTT. This codes for CASSPTAGRNTGELFF.

V is TRBV10-2 and J is TRBJ2-1; 12 bases are shared with TRBD2. Germline V CDR1 and CDR2: WSHSY, SAAADI. The CDR3 is 15 amino acids. The V gene end was trimmed by 6 bases and the J gene end by 9 bases; junction bases not matched to a gene: 9. As DNA, the CDR3 is TGCGCCAGCAGAGCACCTAGCGGGAGGGCCCCTGAGCAGTTCTTC. It codes for CASRAPSGRAPEQFF.